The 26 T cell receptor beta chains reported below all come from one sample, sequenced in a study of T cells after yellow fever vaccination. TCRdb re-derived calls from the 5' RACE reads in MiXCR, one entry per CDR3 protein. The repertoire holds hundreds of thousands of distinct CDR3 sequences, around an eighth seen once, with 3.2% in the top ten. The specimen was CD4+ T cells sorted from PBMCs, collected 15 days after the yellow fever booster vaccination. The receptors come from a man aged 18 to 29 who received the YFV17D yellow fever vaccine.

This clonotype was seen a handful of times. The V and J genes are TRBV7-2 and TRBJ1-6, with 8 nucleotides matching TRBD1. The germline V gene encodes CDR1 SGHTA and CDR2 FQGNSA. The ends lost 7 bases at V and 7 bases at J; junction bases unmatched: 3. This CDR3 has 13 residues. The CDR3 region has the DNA TGTGCCAGCAAGGGACAGGAAAATTCACCCCTCCACTTT. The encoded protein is CASKGQENSPLHF.

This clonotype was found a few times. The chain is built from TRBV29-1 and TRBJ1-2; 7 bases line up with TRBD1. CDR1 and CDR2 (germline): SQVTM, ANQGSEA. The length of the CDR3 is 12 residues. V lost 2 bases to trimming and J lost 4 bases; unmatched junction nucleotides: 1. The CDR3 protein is CSVEYRGYGYTF. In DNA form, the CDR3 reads TGCAGCGTTGAATACAGGGGCTATGGCTACACCTTC.

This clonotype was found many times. DNA for the CDR3: TGCGCCAGCAGCCAGGATCCGGGACATGGGTACAATGAGCAGTTCTTC. It encodes CASSQDPGHGYNEQFF. V gene TRBV5-1 combines with J gene TRBJ2-1; D is perhaps TRBD1 (6 bases). Germline-derived CDR1 and CDR2 are SGHRS and YFSETQ. CDR3 length: 16 amino acids. V was pared by 4 bases and J by 4 bases, with 18 bases between. Based on the CDR3 plus reference TRBV5-1 and TRBJ2-1, the full variable domain is KAGVTQTPRYLIKTRGQQVTLSCSPISGHRSVSWYQQTPGQGLQFLFEYFSETQRNKGNFPGRFSGRQFSNSRSEMNVSTLELGDSALYLCASSQDPGHGYNEQFFGPGTRLTVL.

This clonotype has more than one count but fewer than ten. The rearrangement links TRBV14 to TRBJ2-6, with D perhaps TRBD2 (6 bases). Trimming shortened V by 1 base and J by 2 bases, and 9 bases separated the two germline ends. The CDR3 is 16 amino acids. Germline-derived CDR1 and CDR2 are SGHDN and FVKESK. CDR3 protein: CASSQGWRAGANVLTF. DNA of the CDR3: TGTGCCAGCAGCCAAGGTTGGAGGGCTGGGGCCAACGTCCTGACTTTC.

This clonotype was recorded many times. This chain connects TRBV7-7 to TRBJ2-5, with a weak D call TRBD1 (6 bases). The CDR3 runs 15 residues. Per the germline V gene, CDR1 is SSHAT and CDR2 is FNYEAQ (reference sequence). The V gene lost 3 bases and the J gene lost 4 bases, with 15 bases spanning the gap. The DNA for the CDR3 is TGTGCCAGCAGCTTCTATGCAGGGGCGGGAGAGACCCAGTACTTC. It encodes CASSFYAGAGETQYF.

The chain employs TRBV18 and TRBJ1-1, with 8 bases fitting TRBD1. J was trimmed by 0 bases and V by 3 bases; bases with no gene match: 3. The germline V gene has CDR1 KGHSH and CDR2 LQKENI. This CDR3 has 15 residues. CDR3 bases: TGTGCCAGCTCACCCCCGACAGGGGTGAACACTGAAGCTTTCTTT. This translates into CASSPPTGVNTEAFF.

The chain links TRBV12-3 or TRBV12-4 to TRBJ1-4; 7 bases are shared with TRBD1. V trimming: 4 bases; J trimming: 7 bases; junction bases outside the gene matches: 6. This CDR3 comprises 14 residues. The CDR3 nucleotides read TGTGCCAGCAGTTCACAGGGGATTAGTGAAAAACTGTTTTTT. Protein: CASSSQGISEKLFF.

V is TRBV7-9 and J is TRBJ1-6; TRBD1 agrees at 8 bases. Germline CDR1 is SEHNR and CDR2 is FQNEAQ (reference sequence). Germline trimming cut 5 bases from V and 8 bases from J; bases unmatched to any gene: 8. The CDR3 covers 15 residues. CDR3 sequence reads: CASSQTGTGHSPLHF. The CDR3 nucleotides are TGTGCCAGCAGCCAAACCGGGACAGGTCATTCACCCCTCCACTTT. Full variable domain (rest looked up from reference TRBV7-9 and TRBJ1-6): DTGVSQNPRHKITKRGQNVTFRCDPISEHNRLYWYRQTLGQGPEFLTYFQNEAQLEKSRLLSDRFSAERPKGSFSTLEIQRTEQGDSAMYLCASSQTGTGHSPLHFGNGTRLTVT.

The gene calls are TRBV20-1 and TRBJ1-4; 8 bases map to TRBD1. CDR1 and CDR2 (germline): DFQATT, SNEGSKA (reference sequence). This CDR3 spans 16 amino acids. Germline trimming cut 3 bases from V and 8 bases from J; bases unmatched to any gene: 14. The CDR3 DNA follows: TGCAGTGCTAGGGGGACAGGCGGAGTACCCGGGGAAAAACTGTTTTTT. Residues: CSARGTGGVPGEKLFF.

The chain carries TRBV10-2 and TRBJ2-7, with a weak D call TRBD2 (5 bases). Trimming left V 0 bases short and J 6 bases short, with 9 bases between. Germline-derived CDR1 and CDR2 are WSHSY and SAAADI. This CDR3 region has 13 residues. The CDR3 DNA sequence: TGCGCCAGCAGTGAGTCGACGGGGAGCGAGCAGTACTTC. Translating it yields CASSESTGSEQYF.

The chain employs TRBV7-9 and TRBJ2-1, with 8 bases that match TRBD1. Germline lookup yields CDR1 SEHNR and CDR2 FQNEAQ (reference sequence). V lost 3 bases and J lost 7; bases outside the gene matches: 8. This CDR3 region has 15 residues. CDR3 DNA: TGTGCCAGCAGCTTTCATCAGGGGGCAAGGAATGAGCAGTTCTTC. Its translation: CASSFHQGARNEQFF. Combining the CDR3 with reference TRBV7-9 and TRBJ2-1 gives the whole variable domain DTGVSQNPRHKITKRGQNVTFRCDPISEHNRLYWYRQTLGQGPEFLTYFQNEAQLEKSRLLSDRFSAERPKGSFSTLEIQRTEQGDSAMYLCASSFHQGARNEQFFGPGTRLTVL.

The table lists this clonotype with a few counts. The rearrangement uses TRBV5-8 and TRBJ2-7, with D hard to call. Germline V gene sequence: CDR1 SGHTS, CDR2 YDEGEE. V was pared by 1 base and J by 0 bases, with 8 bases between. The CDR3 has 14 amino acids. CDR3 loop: CASSLRWSSYEQYF. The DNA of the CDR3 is TGTGCCAGCAGCTTGCGGTGGAGCTCCTACGAGCAGTACTTC.

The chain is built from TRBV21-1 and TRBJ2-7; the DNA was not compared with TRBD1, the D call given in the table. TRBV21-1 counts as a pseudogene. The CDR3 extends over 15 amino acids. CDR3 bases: TGTGCCAGCAGCCAGGGACAGATAAGCTCCTACGAGCAGTACGTC. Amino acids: CASSQGQISSYEQYV.

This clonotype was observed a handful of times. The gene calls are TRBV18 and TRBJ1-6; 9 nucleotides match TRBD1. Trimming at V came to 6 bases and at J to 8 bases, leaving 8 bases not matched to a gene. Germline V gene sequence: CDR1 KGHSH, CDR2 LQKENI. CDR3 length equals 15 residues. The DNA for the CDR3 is TGTGCCAGCTCGACCACAGGGGGCGACGATTCACCCCTCCACTTT. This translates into CASSTTGGDDSPLHF.

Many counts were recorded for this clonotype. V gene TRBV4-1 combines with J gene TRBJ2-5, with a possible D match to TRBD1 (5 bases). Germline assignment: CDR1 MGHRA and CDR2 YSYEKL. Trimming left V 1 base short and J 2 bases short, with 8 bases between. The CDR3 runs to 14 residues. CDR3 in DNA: TGCGCCAGCAGCCAAGTAAGGGGTCAAGAGACCCAGTACTTC. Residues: CASSQVRGQETQYF.

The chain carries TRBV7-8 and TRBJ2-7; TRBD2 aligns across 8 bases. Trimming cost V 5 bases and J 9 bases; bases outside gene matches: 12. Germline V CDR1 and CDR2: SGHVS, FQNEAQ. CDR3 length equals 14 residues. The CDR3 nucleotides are TGTGCCAGCAGCCTTCGAGTTGGGCTAGCGGGGCAGTACTTC. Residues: CASSLRVGLAGQYF.

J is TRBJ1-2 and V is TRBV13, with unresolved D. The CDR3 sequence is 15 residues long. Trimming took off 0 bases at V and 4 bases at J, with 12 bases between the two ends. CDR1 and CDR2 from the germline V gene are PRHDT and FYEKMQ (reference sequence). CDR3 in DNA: TGTGCCAGCAGCTTAGGCCGGAGGTTCAGCTATGGCTACACCTTC. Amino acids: CASSLGRRFSYGYTF.

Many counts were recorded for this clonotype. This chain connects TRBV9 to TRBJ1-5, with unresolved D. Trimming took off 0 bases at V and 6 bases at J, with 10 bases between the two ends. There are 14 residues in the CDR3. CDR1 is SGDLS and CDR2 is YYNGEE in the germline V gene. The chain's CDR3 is CASSVAPAGQPQHF. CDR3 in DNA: TGTGCCAGCAGCGTAGCCCCCGCCGGTCAGCCCCAGCATTTT.

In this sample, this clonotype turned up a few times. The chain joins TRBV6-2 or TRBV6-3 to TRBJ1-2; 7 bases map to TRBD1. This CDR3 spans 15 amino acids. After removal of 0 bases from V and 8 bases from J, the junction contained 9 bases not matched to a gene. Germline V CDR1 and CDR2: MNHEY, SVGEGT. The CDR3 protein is CASSYSIQGGQGYTF. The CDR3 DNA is TGTGCCAGCAGTTACTCGATACAAGGGGGCCAAGGCTACACCTTC.

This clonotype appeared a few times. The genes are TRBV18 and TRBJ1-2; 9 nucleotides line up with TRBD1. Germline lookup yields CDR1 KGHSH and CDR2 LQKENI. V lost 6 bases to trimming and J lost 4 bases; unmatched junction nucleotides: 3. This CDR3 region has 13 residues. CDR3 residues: CASSWDRVYGYTF. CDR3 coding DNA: TGTGCCAGCTCCTGGGACAGGGTCTATGGCTACACCTTC.

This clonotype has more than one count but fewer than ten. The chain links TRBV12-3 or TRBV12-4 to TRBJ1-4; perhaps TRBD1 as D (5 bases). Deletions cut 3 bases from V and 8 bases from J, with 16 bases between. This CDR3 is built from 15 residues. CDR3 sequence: CASSLYRLSGEKLFF. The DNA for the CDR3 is TGTGCCAGCAGTTTGTACAGGCTTTCGGGGGAAAAACTGTTTTTT.

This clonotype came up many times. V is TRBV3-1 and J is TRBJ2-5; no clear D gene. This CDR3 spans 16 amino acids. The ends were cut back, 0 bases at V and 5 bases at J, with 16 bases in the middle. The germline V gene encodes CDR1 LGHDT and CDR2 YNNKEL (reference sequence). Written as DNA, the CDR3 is TGTGCCAGCAGCCAAGAGCGGCGATCCCTTGCTGAGACCCAGTACTTC. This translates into CASSQERRSLAETQYF.

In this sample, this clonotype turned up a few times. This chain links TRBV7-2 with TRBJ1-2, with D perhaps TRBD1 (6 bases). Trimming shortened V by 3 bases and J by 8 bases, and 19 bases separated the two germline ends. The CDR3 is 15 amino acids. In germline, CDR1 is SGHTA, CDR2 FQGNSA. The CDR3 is CASSFRATGLGGYTF. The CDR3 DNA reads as TGTGCCAGCAGCTTCAGAGCAACAGGGTTAGGGGGCTACACCTTC.

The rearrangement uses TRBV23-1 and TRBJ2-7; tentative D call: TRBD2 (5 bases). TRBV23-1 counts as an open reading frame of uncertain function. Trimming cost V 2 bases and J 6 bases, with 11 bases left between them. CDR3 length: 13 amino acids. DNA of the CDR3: TGCGCCAGCAGTCAACCGGAGGAATCCGAGCAGTACGTC. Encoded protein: CASSQPEESEQYV.

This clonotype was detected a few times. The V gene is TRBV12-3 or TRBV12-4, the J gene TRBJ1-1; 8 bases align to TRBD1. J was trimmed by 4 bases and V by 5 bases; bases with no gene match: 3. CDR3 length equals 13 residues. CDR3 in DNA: TGTGCCAGCAGTAATACAGGGGGCACTGAAGCTTTCTTT. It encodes CASSNTGGTEAFF.

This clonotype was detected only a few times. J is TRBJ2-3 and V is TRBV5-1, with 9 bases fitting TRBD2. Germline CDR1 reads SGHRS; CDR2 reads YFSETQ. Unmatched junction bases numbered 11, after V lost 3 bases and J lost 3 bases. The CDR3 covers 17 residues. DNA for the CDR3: TGCGCCAGCAGCTACGGAATTAGCGGGGGTGGGACAGATACGCAGTATTTT. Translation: CASSYGISGGGTDTQYF.